This T cell receptor beta chain comes out of a study of T cells after yellow fever vaccination. Study-level findings and limits: Shared CD4/CD8 clonotypes were a small share, likely from convergent recombination. The booster saw the reappearance of most primary-vaccination clones (about 95% CD4, roughly 87% CD8).

TCRdb recomputed calls from the 5' RACE reads with MiXCR, one row per CDR3 protein. The table lists some 300,000 distinct CDR3 sequences, roughly 8.7% of them singletons. The CDR3 length is 14 residues. The V and J ends lost 5 bases and 3 bases respectively, with 12 bases between them. Concerning this clonotype: Its antigen is as yet unknown.

This chain uses TRBV12-3 or TRBV12-4 with TRBJ2-3; perhaps TRBD1 as D (5 bases). The sequence came from a man aged 18 to 30 who received the YFV17D yellow fever vaccine. Here the sequenced sample was CD4+ T cells sorted from PBMCs, taken 5 days after the yellow fever booster vaccination. The CDR3 region has the DNA TGTGCCAGCAGTGAAGCAGGGTTTACAGATACGCAGTATTTT. It translates to CASSEAGFTDTQYF.